These T cell receptor beta chains were read from a single sample in a study of blood T cell repertoires in COVID-19. Here immunoSEQ multiplex PCR was the method, and the copy in TCRdb shows in-frame clones only, minus some. The repertoire has a few hundred thousand clones, about 85% of them found once; the top ten carry under 6.5%. Sequenced material: PBMCs or T cells enriched from blood (not recorded which). All receptors come from a woman younger than 45 who had recovered from COVID-19. Each CDR3 is given with its conserved first and last residue. D genes are given only for firm matches. Clone size appears in some rows only: once, few, many, or a class for an expanded clone.

clone_size	d_call	v_call	j_call	cdr3_nt	cdr3_aa
NA	NA	TRBV5-8	TRBJ2-2	TGTGCCAGCAGCTTTCGAGGGACTGGCGGGGAGCTGTTTTTT	CASSFRGTGGELFF
once	TRBD1	TRBV6-5	TRBJ1-2	TGTGCCAGCAAAACTGGACAGGGGGCTAACTATGGCTACACCTTC	CASKTGQGANYGYTF
NA	NA	TRBV4-2	TRBJ1-1	TGTGCCAGCAGCCAAGATAAGGGAGGCACTGAAGCTTTCTTT	CASSQDKGGTEAFF
NA	NA	TRBV5-1	TRBJ2-3	TGCGCCAGCGCCCGAGAAACTAGCACAGATACGCAGTATTTT	CASARETSTDTQYF
NA	NA	TRBV18	TRBJ1-5	TGTGCCAGCTCACCAGGGAGTCAGCCCCAGCATTTT	CASSPGSQPQHF
NA	NA	TRBV28	TRBJ1-5	TGTGCCAGCACCCCCGGGCAGGGTTTTCGTCAGCCCCAGCATTTT	CASTPGQGFRQPQHF
few	TRBD2	TRBV9	TRBJ2-1	TGTGCCAGCAGCGTAGGCAGCGGGGGGGCCGGCGAGCAGTTCTTC	CASSVGSGGAGEQFF
NA	NA	TRBV19	TRBJ1-2	TGTGCCAGTAGTATAGACCCGACACTGAACTATGGCTACACCTTC	CASSIDPTLNYGYTF
NA	NA	TRBV18	TRBJ1-4	TGTGCCAGCTCCGAGACCAGGGGTTTAAATGAAAAACTGTTTTTT	CASSETRGLNEKLFF
once	NA	TRBV19	TRBJ2-7	TGTGCCAGTAGTATGGCCGGGGGACAGACCTACGAGCAGTACTTC	CASSMAGGQTYEQYF
once	TRBD1	TRBV5-1	TRBJ2-3	TGCGCCAGCAGCTCCTTGGGACAGGGGACCACAGATACGCAGTATTTT	CASSSLGQGTTDTQYF
NA	TRBD1	TRBV7-8	TRBJ2-2	TGTGCCAGCAGCTTAGGGACAGGGATCACTCTTATCACCGGGGAGCTGTTTTTT	CASSLGTGITLITGELFF
NA	TRBD1	TRBV5-1	TRBJ1-1	TGCGCCAGCAGCTTGCCCGGGACAGGGGGCACTGAAGCTTTCTTT	CASSLPGTGGTEAFF
NA	NA	TRBV7-6	TRBJ2-1	TGTGCCAGCAGCTCTAATCCAGGGGGGAGTGAGCAGTTCTTC	CASSSNPGGSEQFF
NA	TRBD2	TRBV9	TRBJ2-2	TGTGCCAGCAGCGTAAGCCCAGTTGCGGGGGGGCCCGGGGAGCTGTTTTTT	CASSVSPVAGGPGELFF
NA	NA	TRBV28	TRBJ1-1	TGTGCCAGCAGTCTCAGGGGCTTAGGGACTGAAGCTTTCTTT	CASSLRGLGTEAFF
NA	NA	TRBV24-1	TRBJ2-4	TGTGCCACCAGTGATGCGACTCGGTCCAACATTCAGTACTTC	CATSDATRSNIQYF
NA	NA	TRBV2	TRBJ1-1	TGTGCCAGCAGTGAACTGACAGGAGGGAACACTGAAGCTTTCTTT	CASSELTGGNTEAFF
NA	NA	TRBV5-1	TRBJ1-5	TGCGCCAGCAGCGTCCCGCGGGCCCCTAATCAGCCCCAGCATTTT	CASSVPRAPNQPQHF
NA	NA	TRBV27	TRBJ1-4	TGTGCCAGCAGTGAGACTGGGGGGGAACTGTTTTTT	CASSETGGELFF
once	TRBD1	TRBV5-8	TRBJ1-5	TGTGCCAGCAGCCCCCCCGGGACAGCAAGCAATCAGCCCCAGCATTTT	CASSPPGTASNQPQHF
NA	TRBD1	TRBV29-1	TRBJ1-1	TGCAGCGTAAAACTGGCAGGGGGCTGGAGCACTGAAGCTTTCTTT	CSVKLAGGWSTEAFF
NA	NA	TRBV6-1	TRBJ1-2	TGTGCCAGCAGTGAAGAAGGGAGGCCAATGGAGGGCTACACCTTC	CASSEEGRPMEGYTF
NA	TRBD2	TRBV29-1	TRBJ2-1	TGCAGCGTTGAAGATCCTAGCGGGGCGGGCAATGAGCAGTTCTTC	CSVEDPSGAGNEQFF
once	TRBD1	TRBV5-4	TRBJ1-1	TGTGCCAGCAGCTTGGGTCAGGGGGCGTTGGCTGAAGCTTTCTTT	CASSLGQGALAEAFF
NA	TRBD2	TRBV11-1	TRBJ2-1	TGTGCCAGCAGCTTAAGACTAGCTGAGGATGAGCAGTTCTTC	CASSLRLAEDEQFF
NA	NA	TRBV10-3	TRBJ1-5	TGTGCCATCAGTGAGTCGGCAGGGTTCAATCAGCCCCAGCATTTT	CAISESAGFNQPQHF
NA	TRBD2	TRBV5-6	TRBJ2-3	TGTGCCAGCAGCCGGGTGGGACTAGCAACAGATACGCAGTATTTT	CASSRVGLATDTQYF